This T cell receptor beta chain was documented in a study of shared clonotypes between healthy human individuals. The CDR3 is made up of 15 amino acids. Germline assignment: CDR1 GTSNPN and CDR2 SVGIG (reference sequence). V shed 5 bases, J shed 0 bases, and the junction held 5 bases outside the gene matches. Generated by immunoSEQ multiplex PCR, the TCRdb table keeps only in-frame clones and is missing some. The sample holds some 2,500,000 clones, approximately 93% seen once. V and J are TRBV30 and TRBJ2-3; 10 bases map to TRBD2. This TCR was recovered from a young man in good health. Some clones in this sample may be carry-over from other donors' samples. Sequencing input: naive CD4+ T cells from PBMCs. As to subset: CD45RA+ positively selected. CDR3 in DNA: TGTGCCTGGGAAGGACTAGCGGAGAGCACAGATACGCAGTATTTT. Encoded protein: CAWEGLAESTDTQYF.